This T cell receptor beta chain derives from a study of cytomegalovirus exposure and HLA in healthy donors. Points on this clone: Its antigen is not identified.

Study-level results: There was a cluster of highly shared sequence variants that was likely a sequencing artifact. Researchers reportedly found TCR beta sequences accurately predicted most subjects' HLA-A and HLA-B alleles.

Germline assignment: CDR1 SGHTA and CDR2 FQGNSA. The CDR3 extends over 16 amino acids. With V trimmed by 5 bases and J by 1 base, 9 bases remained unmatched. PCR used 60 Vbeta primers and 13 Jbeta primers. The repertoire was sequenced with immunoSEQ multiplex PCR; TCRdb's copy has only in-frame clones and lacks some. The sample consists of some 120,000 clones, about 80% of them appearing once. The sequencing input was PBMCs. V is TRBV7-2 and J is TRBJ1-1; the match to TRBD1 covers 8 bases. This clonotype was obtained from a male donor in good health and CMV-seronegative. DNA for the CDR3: TGTGCCAGCAGCCCCCTTTGGACAGGGCCGAACACTGAAGCTTTCTTT. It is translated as CASSPLWTGPNTEAFF.